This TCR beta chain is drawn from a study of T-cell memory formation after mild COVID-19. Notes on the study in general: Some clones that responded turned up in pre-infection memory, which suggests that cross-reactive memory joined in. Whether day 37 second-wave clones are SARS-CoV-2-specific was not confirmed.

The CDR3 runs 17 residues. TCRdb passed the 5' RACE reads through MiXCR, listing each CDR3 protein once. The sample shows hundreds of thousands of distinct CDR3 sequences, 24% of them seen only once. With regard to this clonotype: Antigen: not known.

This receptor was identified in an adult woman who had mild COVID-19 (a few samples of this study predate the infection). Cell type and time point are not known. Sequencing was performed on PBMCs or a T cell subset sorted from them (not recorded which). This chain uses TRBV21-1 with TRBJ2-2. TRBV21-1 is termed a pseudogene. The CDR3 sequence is CASSKTAGSMGTGELFF. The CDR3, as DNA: TGTGCCAGCAGCAAAACGGCAGGCTCCATGGGGACCGGGGAGCTGTTTTTT.